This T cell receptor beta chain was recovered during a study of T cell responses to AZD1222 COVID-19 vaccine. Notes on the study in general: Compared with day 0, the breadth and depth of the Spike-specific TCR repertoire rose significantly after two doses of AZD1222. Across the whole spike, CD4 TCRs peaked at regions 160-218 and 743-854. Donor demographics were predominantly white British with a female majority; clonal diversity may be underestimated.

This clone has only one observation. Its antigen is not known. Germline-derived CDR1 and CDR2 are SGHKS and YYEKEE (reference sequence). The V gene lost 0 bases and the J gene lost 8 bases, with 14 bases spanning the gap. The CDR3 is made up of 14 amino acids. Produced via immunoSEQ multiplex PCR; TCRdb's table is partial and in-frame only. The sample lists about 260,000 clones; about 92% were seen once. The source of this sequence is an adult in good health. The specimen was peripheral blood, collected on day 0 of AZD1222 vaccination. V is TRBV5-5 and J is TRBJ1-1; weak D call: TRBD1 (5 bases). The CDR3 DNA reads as TGTGCCAGCAGCTTGGGGGGGACGAGTGGCGAAGCTTTCTTT. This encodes CASSLGGTSGEAFF. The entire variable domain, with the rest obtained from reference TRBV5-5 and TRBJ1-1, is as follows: DAGVTQSPTHLIKTRGQQVTLRCSPISGHKSVSWYQQVLGQGPQFIFQYYEKEERGRGNFPDRFSARQFPNYSSELNVNALLLGDSALYLCASSLGGTSGEAFFGQGTRLTVV.